These 2 T cell receptor beta chains were sequenced from one sample in a study of identical twins. Via MiXCR, TCRdb re-called the 5' RACE reads, giving one row per CDR3 protein. The repertoire holds fewer than 650,000 distinct CDR3 sequences, with roughly 9.9% as singletons. These sequences were also reported in another study, on yellow fever vaccine responses in identical twins.

The source material was PBMCs. These receptors all come from a woman between 18 and 29 years old in good health.

A few counts support this clonotype. V usage is TRBV3-1 and J usage is TRBJ1-2, with 8 positions matching TRBD1. The V segment lost 4 bases and the J segment 4 bases; nucleotides outside the gene matches: 5. The CDR3 length is 14 residues. Germline V gene sequence: CDR1 LGHDT, CDR2 YNNKEL (reference sequence). Here the CDR3 DNA reads TGTGCCAGCAGCCTCAGGACAGGGAGCTATGGCTACACCTTC. This codes for CASSLRTGSYGYTF.

The table lists this clonotype with a few counts. V gene TRBV7-2 combines with J gene TRBJ2-3; maybe TRBD2 (6 bases). V was trimmed by 10 bases and J by 2 bases, leaving 13 bases between them. The CDR3 runs 13 residues. The V gene's germline CDR1 is SGHTA and CDR2 FQGNSA. The DNA of the CDR3 is TGTGCCACCAAGCGGGCGTCCACAGATACGCAGTATTTT. It is translated as CATKRASTDTQYF.